The clone carrying this T cell receptor (beta chain) was counted many times. Its antigen remains unidentified. The data are from a study of T-cell reconstitution after alpha-beta-depleted transplantation in children. Study results and caveats: From newly produced T cells came most of the T-cell counts and diversity one year after transplant. As was reported, about two months after transplant, alpha-beta T cells came from several hundred expanded graft clones.

Preparing the TCRbeta library involved the use of unique molecular identifiers. A single record per CDR3 protein comes from TCRdb applying MiXCR to the PCR reads. Here the sample spans under 300,000 distinct CDR3 sequences, around a tenth being singletons. Trimming took 6 bases from V and 7 from J; bases not matched to a gene: 16. The V gene's germline CDR1 is DFQATT and CDR2 SNEGSKA (reference sequence). CDR3 size: 15 residues. The rearrangement links TRBV20-1 to TRBJ2-7, with 9 positions matching TRBD2. The TCR comes from a male patient aged 2-10 years who had a stem cell transplant for chronic granulomatous disease, so the T cells may come from the graft donor. The source was peripheral blood, collected 180 days after TCRalphabeta/CD19-depleted stem cell transplant. The CDR3 nucleotides are TGCAGTGCCCGTACCCTAGCGGGAACTGCAGGAGAGCAGTACTTC. The encoded protein is CSARTLAGTAGEQYF.